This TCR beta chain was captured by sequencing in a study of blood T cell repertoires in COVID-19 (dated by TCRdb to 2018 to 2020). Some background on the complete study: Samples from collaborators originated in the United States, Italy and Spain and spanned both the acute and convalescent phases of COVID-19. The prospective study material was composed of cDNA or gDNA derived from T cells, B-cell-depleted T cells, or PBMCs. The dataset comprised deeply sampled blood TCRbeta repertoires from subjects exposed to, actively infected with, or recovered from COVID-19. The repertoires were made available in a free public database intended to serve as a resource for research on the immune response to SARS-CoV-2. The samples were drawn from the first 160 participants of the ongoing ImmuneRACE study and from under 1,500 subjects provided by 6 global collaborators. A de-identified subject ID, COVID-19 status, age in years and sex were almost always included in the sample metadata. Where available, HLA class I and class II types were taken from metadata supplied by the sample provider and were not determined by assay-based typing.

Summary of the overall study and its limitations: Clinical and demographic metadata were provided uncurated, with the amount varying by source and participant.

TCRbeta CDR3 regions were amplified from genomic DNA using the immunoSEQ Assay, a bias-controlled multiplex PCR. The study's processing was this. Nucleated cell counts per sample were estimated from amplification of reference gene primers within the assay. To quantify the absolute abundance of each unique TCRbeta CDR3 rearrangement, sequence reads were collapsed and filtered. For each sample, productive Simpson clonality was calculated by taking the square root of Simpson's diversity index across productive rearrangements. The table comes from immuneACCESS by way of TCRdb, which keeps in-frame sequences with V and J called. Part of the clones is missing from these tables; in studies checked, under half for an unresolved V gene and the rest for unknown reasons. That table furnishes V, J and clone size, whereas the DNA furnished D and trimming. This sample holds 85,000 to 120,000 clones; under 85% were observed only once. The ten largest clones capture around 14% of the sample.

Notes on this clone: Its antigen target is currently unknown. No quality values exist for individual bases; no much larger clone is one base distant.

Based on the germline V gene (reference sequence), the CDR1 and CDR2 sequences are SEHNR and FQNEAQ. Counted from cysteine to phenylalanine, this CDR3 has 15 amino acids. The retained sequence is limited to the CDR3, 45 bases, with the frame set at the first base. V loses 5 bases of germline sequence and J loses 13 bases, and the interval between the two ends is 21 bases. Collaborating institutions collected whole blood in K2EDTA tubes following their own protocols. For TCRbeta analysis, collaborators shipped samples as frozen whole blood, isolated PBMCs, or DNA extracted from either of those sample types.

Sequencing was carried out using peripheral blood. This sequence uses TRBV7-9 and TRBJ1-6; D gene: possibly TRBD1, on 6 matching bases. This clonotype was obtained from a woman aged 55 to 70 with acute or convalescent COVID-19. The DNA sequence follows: TGTGCCAGCAGCCGCGAGACAGGAGGTGTATCTCCCCTCCACTTT. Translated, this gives CASSRETGGVSPLHF.